The source of this T cell receptor beta chain is a study of tumor-infiltrating lymphocytes in localized non-small cell lung cancer. Study conclusions and caveats: TCRbeta sequencing showed higher T cell infiltration in tumors than uninvolved lung.

The trim removed 2 bases at V and 5 bases at J, leaving 10 bases unmatched. The CDR3 covers 17 residues. Looked up from germline, CDR1 is MGHRA and CDR2 is YSYEKL. Worth noting for this clone: Antigen: not known.

The method was immunoSEQ multiplex PCR; TCRdb's version includes in-frame clones alone and lacks a portion of them. This sample carries around 25,000 clones, approximately 59% of them seen once, and the ten largest clones take around 5%. The receptor comes from a human donor with non-small cell lung cancer. This sequence joins TRBV4-1 and TRBJ1-5, with TRBD1 identical over 9 bases. Sequenced material: lung tumor tissue. Written as DNA, the CDR3 is TGCGCCAGCAGCCAACCCGAAGGACAGGGGTTTGATCAGCCCCAGCATTTT. Translated: CASSQPEGQGFDQPQHF.